One sample yielded the 5 T cell receptor beta chains listed below, sequenced in a study of Ad26.COV2.S vaccination and SARS-CoV-2 variants. Treatment given: some 20 received Ad26.COV2.S at low or high dose, single or two shots; about five received placebo; per-sample allocation not given. Collection of the samples took place on day 63 after the first injection of vaccine or placebo. The method was immunoSEQ multiplex PCR; TCRdb's version includes in-frame clones alone and lacks a portion of them. The sample has about 460,000 clones, roughly nine tenths seen once. The sequences come from peripheral blood, collected in a trial of Ad26.COV2.S vaccine versus placebo. The receptors were sampled from a person aged 18 to 65 who received the Ad26.COV2.S COVID-19 vaccine or a placebo.

This rearrangement joins TRBV7-2 to TRBJ2-3; D may be TRBD1 or TRBD2 (5 bases each). CDR1 and CDR2 (germline): SGHTA, FQGNSA. This CDR3 region has 17 residues. V was clipped by 2 bases and J by 0 bases, with 15 bases between them. The CDR3 loop reads CASSLRGDDYSTDTQYF. The CDR3 nucleotides read TGTGCCAGCAGCTTAAGGGGCGATGACTATAGCACAGATACGCAGTATTTT.

The chain couples TRBV5-5 to TRBJ1-2; no firm D call. Trimming shortened V by 2 bases and J by 3 bases, and 11 bases separated the two germline ends. Germline CDR1 is SGHKS and CDR2 is YYEKEE (reference sequence). CDR3 size: 14 residues. In DNA form, the CDR3 reads TGTGCCAGCAGCTTCCGGGAGAGTGACTATGGCTACACCTTC. As protein: CASSFRESDYGYTF.

V usage is TRBV2 and J usage is TRBJ2-6; 9 nucleotides agree with TRBD1. The CDR3 runs 19 residues. V shed 6 bases, J shed 0 bases, and the junction held 12 bases outside the gene matches. Germline V lookup: CDR1 SNHLY, CDR2 FYNNEI. Here the CDR3 DNA reads TGTGCCAGCAGCCTCAACAGGGGGCAGACTATCTCTGGGGCCAACGTCCTGACTTTC. This codes for CASSLNRGQTISGANVLTF.

The V gene is TRBV18, the J gene TRBJ2-1, with 7 bases matching TRBD2. V lost 2 bases and J lost 7; bases outside the gene matches: 8. This CDR3 is built from 15 residues. Germline V gene lookup returns CDR1 KGHSH and CDR2 LQKENI. The CDR3 here is CASSPSRQGGNEQFF. CDR3 coding DNA: TGTGCCAGCTCACCATCTCGGCAGGGAGGGAATGAGCAGTTCTTC.

The chain is built from TRBV30 and TRBJ1-2, with D perhaps TRBD1 (6 bases). Trimming left V 0 bases short and J 9 bases short, with 14 bases between. The CDR3 is 13 amino acids. The germline gives CDR1 GTSNPN, CDR2 SVGIG (reference sequence). The CDR3 loop is CAWSVQGGRRYTF. The DNA for the CDR3 is TGTGCCTGGAGTGTACAGGGTGGGAGACGCTACACCTTC.